Below, 29 T cell receptor beta chains from the same sample are listed, as sequenced in a study of vaccination and CD4 T cells after COVID-19. Treatment reported: roughly ten-day PBMC culture with coronavirus spike peptide pools or control peptides (ViraFEST assay). These receptors have no known antigen. Sequencing of cultured CD4+ T cell DNA used the Oncomine TCR Beta short-read assay. One entry per CDR3 protein, called by TCRdb with MiXCR from the PCR reads. In the table there are tens of thousands of distinct CDR3 sequences, roughly two thirds of which are singletons. The sequenced sample was CD4+ T cells from blood, cultured in vitro, obtained after SARS-CoV-2 vaccination. All receptors come from a human donor who received a COVID-19 vaccine.

This rearrangement joins TRBV9 to TRBJ2-3; D remains unclear. In germline, CDR1 is SGDLS, CDR2 YYNGEE. This CDR3 is 14 amino acids long. V dropped 4 bases and J dropped 5 bases, with 14 bases sitting between them. CDR3 DNA: TGTGCCAGCAGCCCCGGTTGGCCGAGAGATACGCAGTATTTT. It codes for CASSPGWPRDTQYF.

The CDR3 here is CASSEGGGQPQHF. The CDR3 coding sequence is TGCGCCAGCAGTGAGGGGGGCGGTCAGCCCCAGCATTTT. The chain is built from TRBV10-1 and TRBJ1-5, with D possibly matching TRBD1 (6 bases). The CDR3 is 13 residues long. The germline CDR1 and CDR2 sequences are WNHNN and SYGVQD (reference sequence). The V and J ends lost 2 bases and 6 bases respectively, with 8 bases between them.

The V call is TRBV6-5, the J call TRBJ1-4; weak D call: TRBD1 (6 bases). CDR3 length: 13 residues. The V gene's germline CDR1 is MNHEY and CDR2 SVGAGI. With 4 bases removed from V and 8 bases from J, the gap between germline ends came to 11 bases. CDR3: CASSFRTVEKLFF. The CDR3 DNA reads TGTGCCAGCAGTTTCCGGACAGTCGAAAAACTGTTTTTT.

The chain joins TRBV2 to TRBJ1-2, with 11 nucleotides matching TRBD1. Germline V gives CDR1 SNHLY, CDR2 FYNNEI. This CDR3 has 20 residues. The J segment lost 3 bases and the V segment lost 4 bases, leaving 19 bases of the junction unmatched. As DNA, the CDR3 is TGTGCCAGCAGTGCGAGTATAAAACCGGGACAGGGGGGGTCCCACTATGGCTACACCTTC. As protein: CASSASIKPGQGGSHYGYTF.

This clonotype is a singleton in its sample. The V call is TRBV20-1, the J call TRBJ2-5; TRBD2 agrees at 8 bases. Germline V gives CDR1 DFQATT, CDR2 SNEGSKA (reference sequence). The CDR3 runs 16 residues. The V gene end was trimmed by 3 bases and the J gene end by 1 base; junction bases not matched to a gene: 10. CDR3 DNA sequence: TGCAGTGCTAGTAGGAGTCCAGCGGGGGCCCAAGAGACCCAGTACTTC. Translating gives CSASRSPAGAQETQYF.

The chain combines TRBV7-3 with TRBJ2-5; 8 nucleotides line up with TRBD2. The CDR3 runs 14 residues. CDR1 and CDR2 (germline): SGHTA, FQGTGA. V shed 0 bases and J 5 bases; nucleotides not matched to a gene: 2. The CDR3 sequence is CASSLTAGAETQYF. In nucleotides, the CDR3 is TGTGCCAGCAGCTTAACAGCGGGGGCCGAGACCCAGTACTTC.

V gene TRBV27 combines with J gene TRBJ1-1; possible D gene TRBD1, 6 bases. The CDR3 runs to 13 residues. Germline V lookup: CDR1 MNHEY, CDR2 SMNVEV (reference sequence). The ends were cut back, 6 bases at V and 7 bases at J, with 15 bases in the middle. CDR3 region: CASRWAGAGEAFF. For the CDR3, the DNA is TGTGCCAGCAGGTGGGCGGGGGCGGGTGAAGCTTTCTTT.

The J gene is TRBJ2-1, the V gene TRBV20-1; possibly TRBD1 for D (5 bases). The germline gives CDR1 DFQATT, CDR2 SNEGSKA (reference sequence). The V gene lost 0 bases and the J gene lost 3 bases, with 15 bases spanning the gap. CDR3 length equals 16 residues. The DNA for the CDR3 is TGCAGTGCTAGAGATCTTAGGGGCCAACTCTACAATGAGCAGTTCTTC. This codes for CSARDLRGQLYNEQFF.

The chain is built from TRBV12-3 or TRBV12-4 and TRBJ2-3; D is possibly TRBD1 or TRBD2 (5 bases each). V was clipped by 5 bases and J by 3 bases, with 12 bases between them. This CDR3 region has 14 residues. The CDR3 loop is CASSPGRNTDTQYF. The CDR3 DNA reads TGTGCCAGCAGTCCGGGACGGAATACAGATACGCAGTATTTT.

This clonotype was seen once. The V gene is TRBV12-3 or TRBV12-4, the J gene TRBJ1-2; D gene uncertain. Trimming stripped 1 base from V and 2 bases from J, with 11 bases between. The CDR3 runs 15 residues. This chain's CDR3 is CASSLGSARNYGYTF. The DNA of the CDR3 is TGTGCCAGCAGTTTAGGTTCGGCAAGGAACTATGGCTACACCTTC.

For the CDR3, the DNA is TGTGCCAGTAGTATCCAGGGGGAGTCCAACTATGGCTACACCTTC. Translating it yields CASSIQGESNYGYTF. The V and J genes are TRBV19 and TRBJ1-2; 7 bases map to TRBD1. Trimming at V came to 3 bases and at J to 2 bases, leaving 6 bases not matched to a gene. Germline V gives CDR1 LNHDA, CDR2 SQIVND (reference sequence). The CDR3 is 15 residues long.

The gene calls are TRBV6-2 or TRBV6-3 and TRBJ2-7; possible D gene TRBD2, 5 bases. The germline CDR1 and CDR2 sequences are MNHEY and SVGEGT. The V end lost 5 bases, the J end lost 5 bases, and 7 bases lay between the germline ends. The CDR3 is 11 residues long. The CDR3 loop reads CASSPRDEQYF. The DNA of the CDR3 is TGTGCCAGCAGTCCGAGGGACGAGCAGTACTTC.

The gene calls are TRBV20-1 and TRBJ2-3; TRBD2 agrees at 13 bases. After removal of 1 base from V and 3 bases from J, the junction contained 1 base not matched to a gene. Germline V gives CDR1 DFQATT, CDR2 SNEGSKA (reference sequence). The CDR3 runs to 15 residues. The CDR3: CSARVLAGGTDTQYF. CDR3 nucleotide sequence: TGCAGTGCTAGAGTACTAGCGGGGGGGACAGATACGCAGTATTTT.

This clonotype was found a few times. The V and J genes are TRBV6-1 and TRBJ1-6; the D is unclear. The V gene lost 6 bases and the J gene lost 6 bases, with 9 bases spanning the gap. This CDR3 is 13 amino acids long. Per germline, CDR1 MNHNS and CDR2 SASEGT. The CDR3 sequence: CASSLDPNSPLHF. CDR3 in DNA: TGTGCCAGCAGCCTTGATCCTAATTCACCCCTCCACTTT.

V is TRBV30 and J is TRBJ1-6; D not resolved. Between the trimmed V and J ends, which lost 1 base and 2 bases, there was a span of 12 bases. The germline V gene has CDR1 GTSNPN and CDR2 SVGIG (reference sequence). CDR3 length equals 16 residues. The CDR3 protein is CAWSDPRGTYNSPLHF. DNA of the CDR3: TGTGCCTGGAGTGATCCTCGTGGAACCTATAATTCACCCCTCCACTTT.

The J gene is TRBJ2-1, the V gene TRBV20-1; 8 bases agree with TRBD2. Germline V gene sequence: CDR1 DFQATT, CDR2 SNEGSKA (reference sequence). The ends lost 6 bases at V and 0 bases at J; junction bases unmatched: 19. CDR3 length equals 19 residues. CDR3 sequence (DNA): TGCAGTGCCCCACCCTGGGGTAGCGGGGCGCTTAGCTCCTACAATGAGCAGTTCTTC. Residues: CSAPPWGSGALSSYNEQFF.

The chain couples TRBV30 to TRBJ2-7; perhaps TRBD1 as D (5 bases). This CDR3 is built from 11 residues. Germline CDR1 reads GTSNPN; CDR2 reads SVGIG (reference sequence). Deletions cut 3 bases from V and 6 bases from J, with 9 bases between. Here the CDR3 DNA reads TGTGCCTGGAGCAGGGTGGGCGAGCAGTACTTC. Translating gives CAWSRVGEQYF.

This clonotype has more than one count but fewer than ten. This chain connects TRBV24-1 to TRBJ1-2; D gene ambiguous. CDR1 is KGHDR, CDR2 SFDVKD, per germline. This CDR3 contains 14 residues. The ends were cut back, 4 bases at V and 2 bases at J, with 10 bases in the middle. In DNA form, the CDR3 reads TGTGCCACCAGTGACCCTGCAAGAAACTATGGCTACACCTTC. It codes for CATSDPARNYGYTF.

This clonotype has only one observation. The V gene is TRBV14, the J gene TRBJ1-3, with D tentatively TRBD1 (6 bases). This CDR3 contains 17 residues. Germline CDR1 is SGHDN and CDR2 is FVKESK. V lost 4 bases and J lost 1, with 17 bases in between. CDR3 residues: CASSRLVGGASGNTIYF. In DNA form, the CDR3 reads TGTGCCAGCAGCCGCCTTGTCGGGGGCGCATCTGGAAACACCATATATTTT.

The chain recombines TRBV20-1 with TRBJ1-6; D possibly corresponds to TRBD1 (5 bases). The CDR3 extends over 15 amino acids. Germline-derived CDR1 and CDR2 are DFQATT and SNEGSKA (reference sequence). V lost 3 bases to trimming and J lost 4 bases, with 13 bases between them. In DNA, the CDR3 is TGCAGTGCTAGGGGGGGGTTTGAGTATAATTCACCCCTCCACTTT. The encoded protein is CSARGGFEYNSPLHF.

J is TRBJ1-5 and V is TRBV19, with D hard to call. The CDR3 has 18 residues. From germline, CDR1 is LNHDA and CDR2 SQIVND (reference sequence). Trimming left V 3 bases short and J 3 bases short, with 21 bases between. The CDR3: CASSINPYKSPPNQPQHF. In DNA, the CDR3 is TGTGCCAGTAGTATCAATCCGTACAAGTCCCCACCCAATCAGCCCCAGCATTTT.

This clonotype appeared once. The chain links TRBV19 to TRBJ1-5; D is possibly TRBD1 (6 bases). Trimming left V 3 bases short and J 2 bases short, with 11 bases between. Per the germline V gene, CDR1 is LNHDA and CDR2 is SQIVND (reference sequence). The CDR3 runs to 15 residues. CDR3 amino acids: CASSIGGGGNQPQHF. The CDR3 DNA reads TGTGCCAGTAGTATCGGAGGGGGTGGCAATCAGCCCCAGCATTTT.

The rearrangement links TRBV2 to TRBJ2-2, with 8 bases that match TRBD1. Looked up from germline, CDR1 is SNHLY and CDR2 is FYNNEI. CDR3 length: 14 amino acids. The J segment lost 3 bases and the V segment lost 8 bases, leaving 5 bases of the junction unmatched. The CDR3 is CASLRDRYTGELFF. CDR3 DNA: TGTGCCAGCTTACGGGACAGGTACACCGGGGAGCTGTTTTTT.

The rearrangement uses TRBV6-5 and TRBJ2-1; D is unresolved. The germline CDR1 and CDR2 sequences are MNHEY and SVGAGI. V was pared by 2 bases and J by 0 bases, with 14 bases between. There are 17 residues in the CDR3. CDR3 protein: CASSYQLDSSSYNEQFF. CDR3 sequence (DNA): TGTGCCAGCAGTTACCAACTTGACTCGAGCTCCTACAATGAGCAGTTCTTC.

CDR3 sequence reads: CSARDDLAGRSYNEQFF. The DNA of the CDR3 is TGCAGTGCTAGAGATGACTTAGCGGGGCGCTCCTACAATGAGCAGTTCTTC. The genes are TRBV20-1 and TRBJ2-1; TRBD2 matches 8 bases. Germline-derived CDR1 and CDR2 are DFQATT and SNEGSKA (reference sequence). V shed 0 bases and J 0 bases; nucleotides not matched to a gene: 7. The CDR3 spans 17 residues.

The chain joins TRBV7-2 to TRBJ1-2; D remains ambiguous. Germline V gene sequence: CDR1 SGHTA, CDR2 FQGNSA. With 1 base removed from V and 3 bases from J, the gap between germline ends came to 15 bases. The CDR3 contains 16 residues. The CDR3 DNA reads as TGTGCCAGCAGCTTAGATGCTTCTCAGGACTACTATGGCTACACCTTC. Protein: CASSLDASQDYYGYTF.

The chain carries TRBV27 and TRBJ2-5, with 8 bases matching TRBD1. This CDR3 has 17 amino acids. CDR1 and CDR2 from the germline V gene are MNHEY and SMNVEV (reference sequence). V shed 5 bases, J shed 5 bases, and the junction held 16 bases outside the gene matches. The CDR3, as DNA: TGTGCCAGCAGTCCGTCTGCAGGGGGCGAACGCTTGGAGACCCAGTACTTC. Translating it yields CASSPSAGGERLETQYF.

This clonotype has only a few counts. The chain couples TRBV27 to TRBJ2-5, with 9 bases matching TRBD2. The CDR3 consists of 15 residues. The V segment lost 5 bases and the J segment 2 bases; nucleotides outside the gene matches: 6. Per germline, CDR1 MNHEY and CDR2 SMNVEV (reference sequence). In DNA form, the CDR3 reads TGTGCCAGCAGTCCGGGACTAGCCATTCAAGAGACCCAGTACTTC. Translating gives CASSPGLAIQETQYF.

V and J are TRBV10-3 and TRBJ2-7; 11 nucleotides line up with TRBD2. The CDR3 runs to 16 residues. V dropped 3 bases and J dropped 1; count of bases not matched to a gene: 5. CDR1 and CDR2 from the germline V gene are ENHRY and SYGVKD. The chain's CDR3 is CAISDPRLAGSYEQYF. CDR3 sequence (DNA): TGTGCCATCAGTGACCCGAGACTAGCGGGGTCCTACGAGCAGTACTTC.